The 14 T cell receptor beta chains below come from one sample, sequenced in a study of cytomegalovirus exposure and HLA in healthy donors. The protocol was immunoSEQ multiplex PCR, while the TCRdb copy is restricted to in-frame clones and leaves out a portion. This sample has approximately 200,000 clones, with 80% to 90% found just once. Sequenced: PBMCs. The origin of the receptors is a woman aged 18-29 years in good health and CMV-seronegative.

This chain uses TRBV4-1 with TRBJ2-4, with 11 bases matching TRBD2. Trimming cost V 1 base and J 5 bases; bases outside gene matches: 4. CDR3 length: 16 residues. The V gene's germline CDR1 is MGHRA and CDR2 YSYEKL. CDR3 region: CASSQVIAGGENIQYF. The CDR3 DNA reads TGCGCCAGCAGCCAAGTAATAGCGGGAGGGGAAAACATTCAGTACTTC.

This chain links TRBV6-6 with TRBJ2-7; D unresolved. Germline V CDR1 and CDR2: MNHNY, SVGAGI (reference sequence). The V end was cut by 0 bases, the J end by 6 bases, with 15 bases between. This CDR3 is 15 amino acids long. The CDR3 region is CASSYSPGRKSEQYF. CDR3 in DNA: TGTGCCAGCAGTTACTCGCCAGGTAGAAAGTCCGAGCAGTACTTC.

The chain links TRBV27 to TRBJ2-1, with 8 bases aligning to TRBD1. Germline assignment: CDR1 MNHEY and CDR2 SMNVEV (reference sequence). The CDR3 has 14 amino acids. The junction had 11 bases not matched to a gene; V was cut back by 7 bases and J by 9 bases. CDR3 region: CASMEDRELGEQFF. DNA for the CDR3: TGTGCCAGCATGGAGGACAGGGAGTTGGGTGAGCAGTTCTTC.

In this sample, this clone turned up once. The chain has TRBV5-1 and TRBJ2-7; 7 bases fit TRBD1. Germline V CDR1 and CDR2: SGHRS, YFSETQ. The J segment lost 2 bases and the V segment lost 4 bases, leaving 6 bases of the junction unmatched. The CDR3 is made up of 14 amino acids. CDR3 bases: TGCGCCAGCAGCACCGGGACAGCTACCTACGAGCAGTACTTC. Translated: CASSTGTATYEQYF.

This clone was seen once. This sequence joins TRBV5-1 and TRBJ1-3; 7 nucleotides align to TRBD1. This CDR3 contains 16 residues. Trimming at V came to 2 bases and at J to 0 bases, leaving 5 bases not matched to a gene. In germline, CDR1 is SGHRS, CDR2 YFSETQ. As DNA, the CDR3 is TGCGCCAGCAGCTTCGGACAGGCTGCCTCTGGAAACACCATATATTTT. The encoded protein is CASSFGQAASGNTIYF.

The chain carries TRBV29-1 and TRBJ2-5, with 9 positions matching TRBD1. Germline CDR1 and CDR2: SQVTM and ANQGSEA. Losses at the gene ends were 3 bases for V and 4 bases for J; bases not matched to a gene: 6. The length of the CDR3 is 14 residues. For the CDR3, the DNA is TGCAGCGTTGATTTAGGGACAGGGCCAGAGACCCAGTACTTC. The encoded protein is CSVDLGTGPETQYF.

The chain combines TRBV27 with TRBJ2-2; D possibly corresponds to TRBD1 (6 bases). The CDR3 contains 14 residues. From germline, CDR1 is MNHEY and CDR2 SMNVEV (reference sequence). The V end lost 10 bases, the J end lost 4 bases, and 16 bases lay between the germline ends. CDR3 sequence (DNA): TGTGCCATACGACCGGGACAAAGCACCGGGGAGCTGTTTTTT. Its translation: CAIRPGQSTGELFF.

The chain carries TRBV2 and TRBJ2-4, with D maybe TRBD1 (5 bases). This CDR3 has 14 amino acids. Between the trimmed V and J ends, which lost 5 bases and 7 bases, there was a span of 15 bases. Germline lookup yields CDR1 SNHLY and CDR2 FYNNEI. DNA for the CDR3: TGTGCCAGCAGTTCCAGGACACCTACTAACATTCAGTACTTC. It yields the protein CASSSRTPTNIQYF.

This chain uses TRBV27 with TRBJ2-7; 8 bases map to TRBD1. Germline CDR1 and CDR2: MNHEY and SMNVEV (reference sequence). There are 14 residues in the CDR3. J lost 2 bases, V lost 9 bases, and 9 bases had no gene match. The CDR3 DNA reads TGTGCCAGACCCCCGGGACAGGATACCTACGAGCAGTACTTC. This sequence encodes CARPPGQDTYEQYF.

This clone came up a few times. Here the CDR3 DNA reads TGTGCCAGCAGCCACCCCGAGCGGGAGGTGGGCGAGCAGTACTTC. Its translation is CASSHPEREVGEQYF. V gene TRBV4-2 combines with J gene TRBJ2-7; TRBD2 matches 9 bases. V lost 3 bases, J lost 6 bases, and 9 bases stayed unmatched. Germline V CDR1 and CDR2: LGHNA, YNFKEQ. The CDR3 has 15 residues.

The rearrangement joins TRBV28 to TRBJ1-1, with D tentatively TRBD1 (5 bases). Trimming stripped 3 bases from V and 3 bases from J, with 8 bases between. This CDR3 is built from 13 residues. Germline values: CDR1 MDHEN, CDR2 SYDVKM. The DNA for the CDR3 is TGTGCCAGCAGTTTGTGGGGGGACACTGAAGCTTTCTTT. Its translation is CASSLWGDTEAFF.

The V call is TRBV4-1, the J call TRBJ2-1; 13 nucleotides agree with TRBD2. Per the germline V gene, CDR1 is MGHRA and CDR2 is YSYEKL. This CDR3 has 18 residues. V shed 4 bases, J shed 6 bases, and the junction held 12 bases outside the gene matches. DNA for the CDR3: TGCGCCAGCAGCCTACCCCCACTAGCGGGAGGGCCTCGCAATGAGCAGTTCTTC. Its translation is CASSLPPLAGGPRNEQFF.

This clone was observed a few times. The V and J genes are TRBV2 and TRBJ2-7; 8 nucleotides agree with TRBD1. After removal of 5 bases from V and 5 bases from J, the junction contained 11 bases not matched to a gene. The CDR3 is 15 amino acids. Germline V gives CDR1 SNHLY, CDR2 FYNNEI. The CDR3 sequence is CASSTAGGMVHEQYF. In DNA, the CDR3 is TGTGCCAGCAGTACCGCAGGGGGCATGGTCCACGAGCAGTACTTC.

This clone was detected a few times. The chain combines TRBV2 with TRBJ2-7; D perhaps matches TRBD1 (5 bases). Germline V gene sequence: CDR1 SNHLY, CDR2 FYNNEI. Deletions cut 10 bases from V and 6 bases from J, with 19 bases between. The CDR3 is 13 residues long. CDR3 bases: TGTGCCACCAGGGCACCAGGTTTGGGCGAGCAGTACTTC. The encoded protein is CATRAPGLGEQYF.